Shown below are 10 T cell receptor beta chains from a single sample sequenced in a study of T cell changes during pregnancy in multiple sclerosis. Measured with immunoSEQ multiplex PCR; TCRdb has only the in-frame clones, and not every one. This table holds some 80,000 clones, about 96% found once. This specimen consisted of peripheral blood, obtained in the second trimester of pregnancy. The receptors were sampled from a female donor with multiple sclerosis, enrolled in a pregnancy study.

Only one count was recorded for this clone. The chain is built from TRBV19 and TRBJ2-4; maybe TRBD1 (5 bases). Trimming took 1 base from V and 5 from J, leaving 18 bases between them. CDR3 size: 17 residues. Germline lookup yields CDR1 LNHDA and CDR2 SQIVND (reference sequence). The CDR3 protein is CASSIARVRPNENIQYF. In DNA form, the CDR3 reads TGTGCCAGTAGTATAGCCAGGGTCCGACCGAACGAAAACATTCAGTACTTC.

The gene calls are TRBV7-6 and TRBJ2-1; 13 nucleotides align to TRBD2. Germline V gene lookup returns CDR1 SGHVS and CDR2 FNYEAQ. The CDR3 runs to 15 residues. With 2 bases clipped from V and 8 bases from J, the junction kept 3 bases outside the gene matches. CDR3 sequence (DNA): TGTGCCAGCAGCTTAACTAGCGGGAGGGCCGATGAGCAGTTCTTC. Translation: CASSLTSGRADEQFF.

The V and J genes are TRBV7-2 and TRBJ1-2, with 10 bases fitting TRBD1. CDR3 size: 15 residues. With V trimmed by 5 bases and J by 5 bases, 8 bases remained unmatched. Germline V gene data show CDR1 as SGHTA and CDR2 as FQGNSA. CDR3 loop: CASSAPGTGVYGYTF. The CDR3 DNA reads as TGTGCCAGCAGCGCTCCCGGGACAGGGGTATATGGCTACACCTTC.

The chain joins TRBV6-1 to TRBJ2-5, with a weak D call TRBD1 (5 bases). V lost 7 bases and J 2 bases, leaving 14 bases between the germline ends. The CDR3 totals 14 residues. Germline-derived CDR1 and CDR2 are MNHNS and SASEGT. The CDR3 is CASTKGASQETQYF. The CDR3 DNA reads as TGTGCCAGCACCAAAGGGGCATCACAAGAGACCCAGTACTTC.

The chain recombines TRBV5-6 with TRBJ2-5; 10 bases agree with TRBD2. The CDR3 is 15 residues long. Germline loops: CDR1 SGHDT, CDR2 YYEEEE. The V and J ends lost 4 bases and 2 bases, in that order; junction bases with no gene match: 5. CDR3 DNA sequence: TGTGCCAGCAGCATTACTAGCGGGGTTCAAGAGACCCAGTACTTC. This codes for CASSITSGVQETQYF. Combining the CDR3 with reference TRBV5-6 and TRBJ2-5 gives the whole variable domain DAGVTQSPTHLIKTRGQQVTLRCSPKSGHDTVSWYQQALGQGPQFIFQYYEEEERQRGNFPDRFSGHQFPNYSSELNVNALLLGDSALYLCASSITSGVQETQYFGPGTRLLVL.

As for this clone: Sequence at one end of the junction differs from germline and may be a read error. V is TRBV7-9 and J is TRBJ2-3; 12 nucleotides line up with TRBD2. This CDR3 has 15 amino acids. From germline, CDR1 is SEHNR and CDR2 FQNEAQ (reference sequence). The CDR3 loop is CASSLAGGEGDTQYF. The CDR3 region has the DNA TGTGCCAGCAGCCTAGCGGGAGGGGAGGGAGATACGCAGTATTTT.

This chain uses TRBV30 with TRBJ1-2; 7 bases match TRBD1. CDR1 and CDR2 from the germline V gene are GTSNPN and SVGIG (reference sequence). After removal of 1 base from V and 1 base from J, the junction contained 3 bases not matched to a gene. The CDR3 has 14 amino acids. The CDR3: CAWSGQGVNYGYTF. The CDR3 DNA is TGTGCCTGGAGTGGCCAGGGGGTTAACTATGGCTACACCTTC.

J is TRBJ2-7 and V is TRBV27; D perhaps matches TRBD1 (6 bases). CDR1 MNHEY and CDR2 SMNVEV come from the germline V gene (reference sequence). V was shortened by 0 bases and J by 5 bases, with 14 bases between the two germline ends. The CDR3 spans 15 residues. The CDR3 here is CASSLSPGATHEQYF. CDR3 bases: TGTGCCAGCAGTTTATCTCCAGGGGCTACCCACGAGCAGTACTTC.

The V call is TRBV10-2, the J call TRBJ1-3; TRBD1 aligns across 9 bases. In germline, CDR1 is WSHSY, CDR2 SAAADI. The CDR3 consists of 14 residues. The V segment lost 4 bases and the J segment 4 bases; nucleotides outside the gene matches: 2. The CDR3 reads CASSVGQGGNTIYF. CDR3 DNA sequence: TGCGCCAGCAGTGTGGGACAGGGCGGAAACACCATATATTTT.

V is TRBV7-6 and J is TRBJ1-1, with D hard to call. Looked up from germline, CDR1 is SGHVS and CDR2 is FNYEAQ. The V gene lost 3 bases and the J gene lost 1 base, with 6 bases spanning the gap. CDR3 size: 13 residues. CDR3 bases: TGTGCCAGCAGCTTCGACTCGAACACTGAAGCTTTCTTT. Its protein is CASSFDSNTEAFF.